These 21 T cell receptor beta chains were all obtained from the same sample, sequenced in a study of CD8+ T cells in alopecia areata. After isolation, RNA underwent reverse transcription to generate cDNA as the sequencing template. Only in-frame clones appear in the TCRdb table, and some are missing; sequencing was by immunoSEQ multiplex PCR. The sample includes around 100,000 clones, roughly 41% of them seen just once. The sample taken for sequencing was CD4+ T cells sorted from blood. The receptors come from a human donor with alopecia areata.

As DNA, the CDR3 is TGTGCCAGCAGGTCCACCCTGTGGGGGGAGCAGTTCTTC. This codes for CASRSTLWGEQFF. V usage is TRBV2 and J usage is TRBJ2-1; D may correspond to TRBD1 or TRBD2 (5 bases each). Trimming cost V 6 bases and J 10 bases, with 16 bases left between them. Germline loops: CDR1 SNHLY, CDR2 FYNNEI. The CDR3 consists of 13 residues. Variable domain in full (rest from reference TRBV2 and TRBJ2-1): EPEVTQTPSHQVTQMGQEVILRCVPISNHLYFYWYRQILGQKVEFLVSFYNNEISEKSEIFDDQFSVERPDGSNFTLKIRSTKLEDSAMYFCASRSTLWGEQFFGPGTRLTVL.

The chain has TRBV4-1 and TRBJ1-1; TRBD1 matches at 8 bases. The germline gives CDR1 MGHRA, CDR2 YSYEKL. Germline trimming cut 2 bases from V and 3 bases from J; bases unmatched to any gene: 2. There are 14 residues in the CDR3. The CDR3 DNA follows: TGCGCCAGCAGCCAACCGACAGGGGACACTGAAGCTTTCTTT. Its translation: CASSQPTGDTEAFF.

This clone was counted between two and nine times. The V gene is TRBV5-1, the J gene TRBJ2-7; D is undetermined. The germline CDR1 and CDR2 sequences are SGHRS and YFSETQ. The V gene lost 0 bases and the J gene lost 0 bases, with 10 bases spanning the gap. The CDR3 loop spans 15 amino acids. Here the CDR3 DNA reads TGCGCCAGCAGCTTGGACGGCGCGAGCTCCTACGAGCAGTACTTC. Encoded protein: CASSLDGASSYEQYF.

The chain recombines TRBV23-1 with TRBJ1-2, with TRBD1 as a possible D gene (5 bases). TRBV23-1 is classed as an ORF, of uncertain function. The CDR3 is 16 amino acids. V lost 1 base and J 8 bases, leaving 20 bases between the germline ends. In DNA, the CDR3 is TGCGCCAGCAGTCAATTCGAAGGGGAAGGACGTGACGGCTACACCTTC. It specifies CASSQFEGEGRDGYTF.

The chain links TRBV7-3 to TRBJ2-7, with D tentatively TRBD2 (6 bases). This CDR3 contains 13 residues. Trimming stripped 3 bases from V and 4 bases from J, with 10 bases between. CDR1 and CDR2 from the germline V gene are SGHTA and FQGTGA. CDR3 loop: CASSFGSEYEQYF. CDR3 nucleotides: TGTGCCAGCAGCTTCGGGAGTGAATACGAGCAGTACTTC. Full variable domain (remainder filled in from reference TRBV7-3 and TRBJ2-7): GAGVSQTPSNKVTEKGKYVELRCDPISGHTALYWYRQSLGQGPEFLIYFQGTGAADDSGLPNDRFFAVRPEGSVSTLKIQRTERGDSAVYLCASSFGSEYEQYFGPGTRLTVT.

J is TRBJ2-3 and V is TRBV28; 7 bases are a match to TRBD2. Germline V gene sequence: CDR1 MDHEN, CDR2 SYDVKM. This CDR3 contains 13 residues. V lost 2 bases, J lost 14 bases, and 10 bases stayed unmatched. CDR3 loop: CASSLVWEGDLYF. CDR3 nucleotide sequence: TGTGCCAGCAGTTTAGTCTGGGAGGGTGACCTGTATTTT. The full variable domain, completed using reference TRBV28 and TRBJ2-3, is DVKVTQSSRYLVKRTGEKVFLECVQDMDHENMFWYRQDPGLGLRLIYFSYDVKMKEKGDIPEGYSVSREKKERFSLILESASTNQTSMYLCASSLVWEGDLYFGPGTRLTVL.

The CDR3 DNA is TGCGCCAGCAGCAAACTGGGTCGGCAGAAAAACTACGAGCAGTACTTC. Residues: CASSKLGRQKNYEQYF. The J gene is TRBJ2-7, the V gene TRBV4-1, with D hard to call. The CDR3 has 16 residues. Per the germline V gene, CDR1 is MGHRA and CDR2 is YSYEKL. V was shortened by 5 bases and J by 3 bases, with 20 bases between the two germline ends.

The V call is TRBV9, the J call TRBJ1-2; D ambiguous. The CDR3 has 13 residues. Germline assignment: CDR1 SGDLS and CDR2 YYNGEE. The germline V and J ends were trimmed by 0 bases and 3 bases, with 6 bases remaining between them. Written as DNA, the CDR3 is TGTGCCAGCAGCGTAGATGCAGACTATGGCTACACCTTC. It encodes CASSVDADYGYTF. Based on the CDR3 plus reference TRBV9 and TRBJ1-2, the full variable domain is DSGVTQTPKHLITATGQRVTLRCSPRSGDLSVYWYQQSLDQGLQFLIQYYNGEERAKGNILERFSAQQFPDLHSELNLSSLELGDSALYFCASSVDADYGYTFGSGTRLTVV.

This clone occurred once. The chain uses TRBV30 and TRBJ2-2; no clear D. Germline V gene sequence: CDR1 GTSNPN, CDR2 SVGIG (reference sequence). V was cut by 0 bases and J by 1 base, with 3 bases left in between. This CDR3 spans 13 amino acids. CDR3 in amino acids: CAWSVWNTGELFF. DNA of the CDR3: TGTGCCTGGAGTGTTTGGAACACCGGGGAGCTGTTTTTT. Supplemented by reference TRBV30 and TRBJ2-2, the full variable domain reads SQTIHQWPATLVQPVGSPLSLECTVEGTSNPNLYWYRQAAGRGLQLLFYSVGIGQISSEVPQNLSASRPQDRQFILSSKKLLLSDSGFYLCAWSVWNTGELFFGEGSRLTVL.

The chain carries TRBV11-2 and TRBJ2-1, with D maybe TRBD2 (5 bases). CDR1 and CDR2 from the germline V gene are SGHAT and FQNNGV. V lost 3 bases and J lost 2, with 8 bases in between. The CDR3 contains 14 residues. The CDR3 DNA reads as TGTGCCAGCAGCTTTTCGCGGGCCTACAATGAGCAGTTCTTC. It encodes CASSFSRAYNEQFF.

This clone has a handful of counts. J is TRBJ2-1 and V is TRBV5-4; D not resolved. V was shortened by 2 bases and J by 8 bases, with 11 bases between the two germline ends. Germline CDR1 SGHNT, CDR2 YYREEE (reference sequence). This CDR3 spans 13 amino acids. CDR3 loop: CASSFFAADEQFF. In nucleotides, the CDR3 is TGTGCCAGCAGCTTCTTTGCGGCCGATGAGCAGTTCTTC. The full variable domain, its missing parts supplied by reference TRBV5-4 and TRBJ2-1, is ETGVTQSPTHLIKTRGQQVTLRCSSQSGHNTVSWYQQALGQGPQFIFQYYREEENGRGNFPPRFSGLQFPNYSSELNVNALELDDSALYLCASSFFAADEQFFGPGTRLTVL.

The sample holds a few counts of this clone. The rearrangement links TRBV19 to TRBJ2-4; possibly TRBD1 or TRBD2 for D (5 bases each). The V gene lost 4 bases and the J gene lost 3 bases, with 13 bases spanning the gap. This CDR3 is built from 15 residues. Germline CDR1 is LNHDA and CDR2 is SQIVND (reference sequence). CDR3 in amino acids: CASSTNRDDKNIQYF. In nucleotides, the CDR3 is TGTGCCAGTAGTACCAACCGGGACGACAAAAACATTCAGTACTTC.

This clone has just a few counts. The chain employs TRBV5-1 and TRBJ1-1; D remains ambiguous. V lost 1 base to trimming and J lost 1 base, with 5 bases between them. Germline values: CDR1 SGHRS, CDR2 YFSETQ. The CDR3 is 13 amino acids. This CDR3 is CASSLSPNTEAFF. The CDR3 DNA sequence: TGCGCCAGCAGCTTGTCACCGAACACTGAAGCTTTCTTT.

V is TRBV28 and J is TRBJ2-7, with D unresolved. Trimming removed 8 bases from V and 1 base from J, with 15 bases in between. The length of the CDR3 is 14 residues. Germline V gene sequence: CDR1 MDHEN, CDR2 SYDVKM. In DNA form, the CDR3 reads TGTGCCAGCGCAGACCCGAGCCTGTCCTACGAGCAGTACTTC. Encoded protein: CASADPSLSYEQYF. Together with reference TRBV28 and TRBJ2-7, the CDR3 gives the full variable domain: DVKVTQSSRYLVKRTGEKVFLECVQDMDHENMFWYRQDPGLGLRLIYFSYDVKMKEKGDIPEGYSVSREKKERFSLILESASTNQTSMYLCASADPSLSYEQYFGPGTRLTVT.

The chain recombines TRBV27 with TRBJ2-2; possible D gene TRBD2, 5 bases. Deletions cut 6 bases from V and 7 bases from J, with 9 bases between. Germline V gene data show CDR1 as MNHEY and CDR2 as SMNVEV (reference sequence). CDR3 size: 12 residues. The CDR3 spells CASRDFNGELFF. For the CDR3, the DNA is TGTGCCAGCAGGGACTTTAACGGGGAGCTGTTTTTT.

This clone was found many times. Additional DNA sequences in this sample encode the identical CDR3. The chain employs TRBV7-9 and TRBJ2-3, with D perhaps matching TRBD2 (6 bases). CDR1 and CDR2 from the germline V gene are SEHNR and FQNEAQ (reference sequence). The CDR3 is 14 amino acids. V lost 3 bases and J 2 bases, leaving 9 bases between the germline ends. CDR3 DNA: TGTGCCAGCAGCTTTGCGGGAAACACAGATACGCAGTATTTT. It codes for CASSFAGNTDTQYF.

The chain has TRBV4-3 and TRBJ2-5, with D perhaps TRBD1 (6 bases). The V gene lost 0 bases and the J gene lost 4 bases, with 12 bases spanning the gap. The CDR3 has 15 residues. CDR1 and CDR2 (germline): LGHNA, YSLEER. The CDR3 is CASSQDRGWGETQYF. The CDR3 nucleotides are TGCGCCAGCAGCCAAGACAGGGGCTGGGGAGAGACCCAGTACTTC.

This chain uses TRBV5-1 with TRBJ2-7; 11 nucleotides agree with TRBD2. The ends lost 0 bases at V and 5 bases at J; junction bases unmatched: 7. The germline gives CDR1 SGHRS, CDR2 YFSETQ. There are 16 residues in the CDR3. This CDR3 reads CASSLGTSGSVHEQYF. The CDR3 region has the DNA TGCGCCAGCAGCTTGGGTACTAGCGGGAGTGTTCACGAGCAGTACTTC.

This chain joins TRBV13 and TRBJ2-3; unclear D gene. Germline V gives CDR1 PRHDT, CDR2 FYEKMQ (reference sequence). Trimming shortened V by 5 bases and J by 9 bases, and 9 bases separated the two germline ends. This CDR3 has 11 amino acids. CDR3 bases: TGTGCCAGCAGCACCGGCGCGACGCAGTATTTT. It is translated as CASSTGATQYF.

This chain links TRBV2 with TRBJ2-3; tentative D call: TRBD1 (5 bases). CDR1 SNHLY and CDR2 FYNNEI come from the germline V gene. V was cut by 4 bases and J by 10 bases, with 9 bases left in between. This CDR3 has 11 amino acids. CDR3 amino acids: CASSGARAQYF. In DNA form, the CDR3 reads TGTGCCAGCAGTGGAGCCAGGGCGCAGTATTTT.

The CDR3 DNA sequence: TGTGCCAGCATAGAACAGGGGGCTCCTTCCTACGAGCAGTACTTC. Translation: CASIEQGAPSYEQYF. The chain has TRBV2 and TRBJ2-7; the match to TRBD1 covers 9 bases. The V segment lost 7 bases and the J segment 1 base; nucleotides outside the gene matches: 8. CDR3 length: 15 residues. Germline CDR1 is SNHLY and CDR2 is FYNNEI.